Listed here are 14 T cell receptor beta chains from one sample, sequenced in a study of blood T cells in healthy people across ages. Using a J-beta primer mix together with a sample-barcoded 5' primer, a second PCR was run for roughly 6 to 11 cycles. TCRdb re-called the 5' RACE reads through MiXCR, storing one row per CDR3 protein. The repertoire holds roughly 1,500,000 distinct CDR3 sequences, with approximately 38% as singletons. Sequenced input: blood. The source is a woman in her late teens or twenties in good health.

This sequence joins TRBV6-5 and TRBJ2-2; maybe TRBD1 (5 bases). The ends were cut back, 0 bases at V and 6 bases at J, with 11 bases in the middle. Germline V gene sequence: CDR1 MNHEY, CDR2 SVGAGI. The CDR3 length is 15 residues. In nucleotides, the CDR3 is TGTGCCAGCAGTTACTCAAGGGGATCCCCCGGGGAGCTGTTTTTT. Residues: CASSYSRGSPGELFF.

The chain joins TRBV20-1 to TRBJ2-1, with D unresolved. This CDR3 contains 10 residues. Trimming removed 7 bases at V and 6 bases at J, with 7 bases between. Germline CDR1 DFQATT, CDR2 SNEGSKA (reference sequence). DNA of the CDR3: TGCAGTGGAAGTGGCAATGAGCAGTTCTTC. This translates into CSGSGNEQFF.

V gene TRBV6-6 combines with J gene TRBJ2-3, with 13 positions matching TRBD2. The CDR3 extends over 15 amino acids. Germline V gene lookup returns CDR1 MNHNY and CDR2 SVGAGI (reference sequence). J gave up 8 bases and V 7 bases, and 9 bases lay outside the gene matches. CDR3 nucleotide sequence: TGTGCCAGCATCCCAGCCGGGACTAGCGGGGTTACGCAGTATTTT. Its protein product is CASIPAGTSGVTQYF.

This clonotype was seen a handful of times. V gene TRBV20-1 combines with J gene TRBJ2-7; no clear D. The length of the CDR3 is 15 residues. Germline CDR1 DFQATT, CDR2 SNEGSKA (reference sequence). V lost 0 bases to trimming and J lost 2 bases, with 14 bases between them. The CDR3 reads CSARDRGPTTYEQYF. The DNA of the CDR3 is TGCAGTGCTAGAGATCGTGGGCCTACGACCTACGAGCAGTACTTC.

The CDR3 region is CSATQGTNYGYTF. CDR3 sequence (DNA): TGCAGTGCTACACAGGGGACTAACTATGGCTACACCTTC. The chain is built from TRBV29-1 and TRBJ1-2; 7 nucleotides match TRBD1. CDR1 is SQVTM and CDR2 is ANQGSEA in the germline V gene. The CDR3 consists of 13 residues.

This clonotype has just one count. This chain uses TRBV20-1 with TRBJ2-3, with TRBD2 as a possible D gene (7 bases). The CDR3 loop spans 15 amino acids. Germline V gene lookup returns CDR1 DFQATT and CDR2 SNEGSKA (reference sequence). V gave up 5 bases and J gave up 2 bases, with 17 bases separating them. The CDR3 is CSAGGAGTLTDTQYF. DNA for the CDR3: TGCAGTGCTGGGGGGGCGGGTACGCTCACAGATACGCAGTATTTT.

The rearrangement links TRBV28 to TRBJ1-1; D is undetermined. V lost 6 bases and J lost 1, with 15 bases in between. The V gene's germline CDR1 is MDHEN and CDR2 SYDVKM. CDR3 size: 15 residues. CDR3 protein: CASSPPWVPNTEAFF. CDR3 nucleotide sequence: TGTGCCAGCAGCCCCCCGTGGGTCCCGAACACTGAAGCTTTCTTT.

This clonotype was seen repeatedly, ten times or more. The V call is TRBV9, the J call TRBJ2-1; D may be TRBD1 (5 bases). The CDR3 extends over 13 amino acids. V was cut by 2 bases and J by 9 bases, with 12 bases left in between. CDR1 SGDLS and CDR2 YYNGEE come from the germline V gene. The CDR3 DNA is TGTGCCAGCAGCGTGCAGGGCATGGGTGAGCAGTTCTTC. The encoded protein is CASSVQGMGEQFF.

This chain connects TRBV12-5 to TRBJ2-1; D gene ambiguous. TRBJ2-7 explains the end of the DNA better; the J call may be wrong. The CDR3 runs 13 residues. Germline CDR1 reads LGHNT; CDR2 reads FRNRAP. The CDR3 bases are TGTGCTAGTGGTGTGACCTCCTACAATGAGCAGTACTTC. Translation gives CASGVTSYNEQYF.

The chain carries TRBV6-1 and TRBJ2-2; 8 bases are a match to TRBD2. The J segment lost 1 base and the V segment lost 2 bases, leaving 6 bases of the junction unmatched. This CDR3 has 17 residues. Germline CDR1 and CDR2: MNHNS and SASEGT. The chain's CDR3 is CASSESKLAGNTGELFF. The DNA for the CDR3 is TGTGCCAGCAGTGAATCCAAGCTAGCGGGGAACACCGGGGAGCTGTTTTTT.

V is TRBV12-3 or TRBV12-4 and J is TRBJ1-1, with TRBD1 as a possible D gene (5 bases). Trimming left V 3 bases short and J 4 bases short, with 12 bases between. The CDR3 is 14 amino acids. CDR3 bases: TGTGCCAGCAGTTTGATGGGACCGCCCACTGAAGCTTTCTTT. It codes for CASSLMGPPTEAFF.

The chain's CDR3 is CASSRWQGEQFF. CDR3 nucleotides: TGTGCCAGCAGCCGTTGGCAGGGTGAGCAGTTCTTC. The chain combines TRBV3-1 with TRBJ2-1; TRBD1 might be the D (5 bases). There are 12 residues in the CDR3. V lost 4 bases and J lost 9, with 10 bases in between. Looked up from germline, CDR1 is LGHDT and CDR2 is YNNKEL (reference sequence).

The V and J genes are TRBV21-1 and TRBJ2-3; the table's D call of TRBD1 was not tested on the DNA. TRBV21-1 is a pseudogene segment. The CDR3 contains 14 residues. The CDR3 nucleotides read TGTGCCAGCAGCGTCCGGGACAGGGCTGATACGCAGTATTTT. Protein sequence: CASSVRDRADTQYF.

V and J are TRBV14 and TRBJ1-1; D uncertain. Germline V gives CDR1 SGHDN, CDR2 FVKESK. V was cut by 1 base and J by 5 bases, with 11 bases left in between. The CDR3 length is 14 residues. The CDR3 loop is CASSQVGLYTEAFF. For the CDR3, the DNA is TGTGCCAGCAGCCAAGTCGGACTGTATACTGAAGCTTTCTTT. Variable domain in full (rest from reference TRBV14 and TRBJ1-1): EAGVTQFPSHSVIEKGQTVTLRCDPISGHDNLYWYRRVMGKEIKFLLHFVKESKQDESGMPNNRFLAERTGGTYSTLKVQPAELEDSGVYFCASSQVGLYTEAFFGQGTRLTVV.